This TCR gamma chain was found in a study of γδ T cells in repeated Plasmodium falciparum infection. Study-wide background: The natural-infection arm compared Malian children under seasonal malaria with matched Australian children.

Flow sorting of PBMC yielded separate Vgamma9/Vdelta2+ and Vdelta2-negative gammadelta T cell populations for bulk repertoire analysis. TCRdb reran clone calling via CATT on the multiplex PCR reads. The profile shows 25,000 to 35,000 gamma-chain clones, 1.4% to 1.5% of them singletons. This clone was recorded many times. TCRdb lists the protein of a much larger clone for this DNA, which differs at residue 6, so this is likely a read error; the protein given here is translated from the DNA itself. The length of the CDR3 is 16 residues. In germline, CDR1 is GITISATS, CDR2 ISYDGTV (reference sequence). V shed 3 bases, J shed 6 bases, and the junction held 5 bases outside the gene matches.

This rearrangement joins TRGV9 to TRGJP. The TCR comes from a pool of human donors (malaria-infected and uninfected, not separated). The specimen was gamma-delta T cells from blood. CDR3 amino acids: CALWEMTELGKKIKVF. As DNA, the CDR3 is TGTGCCTTGTGGGAGATGACAGAGTTGGGCAAAAAAATCAAGGTATTT.